Shown below are 21 T cell receptor beta chains from a single sample sequenced in a study of immune evolution from preneoplasia to lung adenocarcinoma. Data came from immunoSEQ multiplex PCR; TCRdb stores just in-frame clones and leaves some out. The profile shows 7,000 or so clones, over 70% of them singletons. Sequencing was done on a sample of FFPE adjacent normal lung tissue. The receptor set was obtained from a person aged 70 to 85 with lung adenocarcinoma.

This chain links TRBV5-4 with TRBJ2-5, with D maybe TRBD2 (6 bases). The CDR3 loop spans 14 amino acids. V was clipped by 4 bases and J by 3 bases, with 13 bases between them. Germline CDR1 SGHNT, CDR2 YYREEE (reference sequence). This CDR3 reads CASSAGLIKETQYF. The CDR3 DNA reads as TGTGCCAGCAGCGCGGGACTGATAAAAGAGACCCAGTACTTC. The whole variable domain, remainder taken from reference TRBV5-4 and TRBJ2-5, is ETGVTQSPTHLIKTRGQQVTLRCSSQSGHNTVSWYQQALGQGPQFIFQYYREEENGRGNFPPRFSGLQFPNYSSELNVNALELDDSALYLCASSAGLIKETQYFGPGTRLLVL.

The CDR3, as DNA: TGTGCCAGCAGCTCTCAGGGAGCGGGCACTGAAGCTTTCTTT. Translating gives CASSSQGAGTEAFF. The chain employs TRBV7-9 and TRBJ1-1, with D possibly being TRBD1 (5 bases). V dropped 4 bases and J dropped 4 bases, with 13 bases sitting between them. The CDR3 extends over 14 amino acids. Germline assignment: CDR1 SEHNR and CDR2 FQNEAQ (reference sequence).

The rearrangement joins TRBV9 to TRBJ2-3; D is uncertain. Germline V lookup: CDR1 SGDLS, CDR2 YYNGEE. Trimming shortened V by 4 bases and J by 0 bases, and 6 bases separated the two germline ends. The CDR3 extends over 13 amino acids. The CDR3 region is CASSPLSTDTQYF. CDR3 sequence (DNA): TGTGCCAGCAGCCCTCTGAGCACAGATACGCAGTATTTT.

This chain uses TRBV9 with TRBJ2-7; D not certain. The CDR3 consists of 15 residues. V was pared by 4 bases and J by 1 base, with 15 bases between. Germline V lookup: CDR1 SGDLS, CDR2 YYNGEE. CDR3 protein: CASSHYPNKSYEQYF. The CDR3 region has the DNA TGTGCCAGCAGCCATTATCCTAATAAATCCTACGAGCAGTACTTC.

V is TRBV2 and J is TRBJ1-3; TRBD1 matches 7 bases. Trimming at V came to 6 bases and at J to 8 bases, leaving 10 bases not matched to a gene. The CDR3 contains 14 residues. The germline CDR1 and CDR2 sequences are SNHLY and FYNNEI. Here the CDR3 reads CASRADRAQDTIYF. The DNA for the CDR3 is TGTGCCAGCAGGGCTGACAGGGCGCAGGACACCATATATTTT.

This clone has a single count. The chain carries TRBV27 and TRBJ1-6; D not resolved. From germline, CDR1 is MNHEY and CDR2 SMNVEV (reference sequence). This CDR3 spans 16 amino acids. Trimming pared 0 bases from V and 4 bases from J, leaving 10 bases between. CDR3 nucleotide sequence: TGTGCCAGCAGTTTATCGGGAACGGTATATAATTCACCCCTCCACTTT. As protein: CASSLSGTVYNSPLHF.

V and J are TRBV7-3 and TRBJ2-2; possibly TRBD1 for D (6 bases). The CDR3 runs 15 residues. Trimming left V 5 bases short and J 1 base short, with 11 bases between. Looked up from germline, CDR1 is SGHTA and CDR2 is FQGTGA. The CDR3 DNA reads as TGTGCCAGCAGCACATTGACAGGGAACACCGGGGAGCTGTTTTTT. Translation gives CASSTLTGNTGELFF.

This chain uses TRBV19 with TRBJ2-7; D gene ambiguous. Trimming cost V 3 bases and J 6 bases, with 6 bases left between them. The germline CDR1 and CDR2 sequences are LNHDA and SQIVND (reference sequence). The CDR3 has 11 residues. The CDR3 sequence: CASSIFGEQYF. CDR3 DNA: TGTGCCAGTAGTATCTTTGGCGAGCAGTACTTC.

The V gene is TRBV28, the J gene TRBJ2-7; TRBD2 might be the D (7 bases). Germline CDR1 MDHEN, CDR2 SYDVKM. Trimming pared 3 bases from V and 2 bases from J, leaving 8 bases between. The CDR3 has 13 amino acids. CDR3 region: CASSLRGPYEQYF. The CDR3 DNA reads as TGTGCCAGCAGTTTGCGGGGGCCCTACGAGCAGTACTTC. Full variable domain (remainder filled in from reference TRBV28 and TRBJ2-7): DVKVTQSSRYLVKRTGEKVFLECVQDMDHENMFWYRQDPGLGLRLIYFSYDVKMKEKGDIPEGYSVSREKKERFSLILESASTNQTSMYLCASSLRGPYEQYFGPGTRLTVT.

This clone was detected a few times. J is TRBJ2-7 and V is TRBV11-2; D may be TRBD2 (6 bases). Trimming took off 5 bases at V and 2 bases at J, with 16 bases between the two ends. Germline V gives CDR1 SGHAT, CDR2 FQNNGV. The CDR3 has 15 residues. DNA of the CDR3: TGTGCCAGCAGCCCCGAGTGGGGGGTGACCTACGAGCAGTACTTC. Amino acid sequence: CASSPEWGVTYEQYF.

V is TRBV5-1 and J is TRBJ2-1; 8 bases are shared with TRBD2. The CDR3 sequence is 16 residues long. CDR1 and CDR2 (germline): SGHRS, YFSETQ. J gave up 3 bases and V 5 bases, and 10 bases lay outside the gene matches. The CDR3 DNA is TGCGCCAGCAGTCACGAGCGGGGGACCATCTACAATGAGCAGTTCTTC. It is translated as CASSHERGTIYNEQFF.

V gene TRBV7-6 combines with J gene TRBJ1-5; no definite D call. The CDR3 length is 13 residues. Germline V gives CDR1 SGHVS, CDR2 FNYEAQ. The ends were cut back, 3 bases at V and 5 bases at J, with 8 bases in the middle. CDR3 region: CASSFRKDQPQHF. In DNA form, the CDR3 reads TGTGCCAGCAGCTTCAGGAAGGATCAGCCCCAGCATTTT.

This clone turned up a few times. The chain has TRBV9 and TRBJ2-2, with D possibly being TRBD1 (6 bases). The CDR3 is 15 residues long. CDR1 and CDR2 (germline): SGDLS, YYNGEE. V lost 4 bases and J 2 bases, leaving 12 bases between the germline ends. In DNA, the CDR3 is TGTGCCAGCAGCAGATCGACAGGAAACACCGGGGAGCTGTTTTTT. Encoded protein: CASSRSTGNTGELFF.

This clone has only a few counts. The chain uses TRBV9 and TRBJ2-1; TRBD1 agrees at 9 bases. V was clipped by 0 bases and J by 3 bases; unmatched bases: 1. CDR1 is SGDLS and CDR2 is YYNGEE in the germline V gene. The CDR3 is 15 amino acids. The CDR3 reads CASSVETGGYNEQFF. The CDR3 region has the DNA TGTGCCAGCAGCGTAGAGACAGGGGGCTACAATGAGCAGTTCTTC. The variable domain in full, completed from reference TRBV9 and TRBJ2-1, reads DSGVTQTPKHLITATGQRVTLRCSPRSGDLSVYWYQQSLDQGLQFLIQYYNGEERAKGNILERFSAQQFPDLHSELNLSSLELGDSALYFCASSVETGGYNEQFFGPGTRLTVL.

The gene calls are TRBV5-4 and TRBJ1-1; D perhaps matches TRBD1 (5 bases). Trimming took off 0 bases at V and 1 base at J, with 13 bases between the two ends. This CDR3 has 16 residues. Germline loops: CDR1 SGHNT, CDR2 YYREEE (reference sequence). The chain's CDR3 is CASSLAGGHGNTEAFF. The CDR3 DNA follows: TGTGCCAGCAGCTTGGCCGGCGGACACGGGAACACTGAAGCTTTCTTT.

This clone was observed once. The V gene is TRBV28, the J gene TRBJ1-2; possible D gene TRBD1, 6 bases. Germline loops: CDR1 MDHEN, CDR2 SYDVKM. The CDR3 runs 14 residues. Trimming pared 3 bases from V and 7 bases from J, leaving 15 bases between. Here the CDR3 DNA reads TGTGCCAGCAGTTTTCTGGACAGCGTGTCTGGCTACACCTTC. It codes for CASSFLDSVSGYTF.

This clone occurred once. The chain employs TRBV11-2 and TRBJ2-2; 9 nucleotides line up with TRBD1. The CDR3 runs to 16 residues. CDR1 and CDR2 from the germline V gene are SGHAT and FQNNGV. V lost 4 bases and J lost 1; bases outside the gene matches: 4. The CDR3 bases are TGTGCCAGCAGCTCTGGGACAGGGTGGAACACCGGGGAGCTGTTTTTT. It is translated as CASSSGTGWNTGELFF.

V usage is TRBV7-9 and J usage is TRBJ2-2; unclear D gene. Germline V gives CDR1 SEHNR, CDR2 FQNEAQ (reference sequence). V lost 1 base and J lost 8, with 8 bases in between. The CDR3 loop spans 13 amino acids. CDR3 region: CASSLEFMGELFF. Written as DNA, the CDR3 is TGTGCCAGCAGCTTAGAGTTTATGGGGGAGCTGTTTTTT.

The V call is TRBV29-1, the J call TRBJ2-5; perhaps TRBD1 as D (6 bases). The germline gives CDR1 SQVTM, CDR2 ANQGSEA. CDR3 length: 13 residues. Trimming took 7 bases from V and 4 from J, leaving 16 bases between them. CDR3 sequence reads: CSAEGGVLETQYF. In nucleotides, the CDR3 is TGCAGCGCCGAAGGGGGAGTTTTAGAGACCCAGTACTTC.

The genes are TRBV21-1 and TRBJ1-3. TRBV21-1 is given as a pseudogene. The CDR3 extends over 15 amino acids. CDR3 residues: CASSKDLGAGNTIYF. For the CDR3, the DNA is TGTGCCAGCAGCAAAGATCTGGGGGCTGGAAACACCATATATTTT.

The table lists this clone with a count of one. The V and J genes are TRBV2 and TRBJ2-7; TRBD2 matches 8 bases. The CDR3 totals 12 residues. CDR1 SNHLY and CDR2 FYNNEI come from the germline V gene. Losses at the gene ends were 6 bases for V and 4 bases for J; bases not matched to a gene: 2. The CDR3 loop is CASSGGVYEQYF. The CDR3 bases are TGTGCCAGCAGCGGGGGGGTTTACGAGCAGTACTTC.